These 2 T cell receptor beta chains came from one sample sequenced in a study of blood T cell repertoires in COVID-19 (dated by TCRdb to 2018 to 2021). Libraries were prepared through the immunoSEQ multiplex PCR assay. The table comes from immuneACCESS by way of TCRdb, which keeps in-frame sequences with V and J called. Part of the clones is missing from these tables; in studies checked, under half for an unresolved V gene and the rest for unknown reasons. This sample lists about 240,000 clones; roughly four fifths were detected once. The ten top clones hold approximately 4.8% of the sample. The specimen was peripheral blood. The receptors were gathered from a woman between 65 and 79 years old with acute or convalescent COVID-19.

The chain employs TRBV7-2 and TRBJ1-5, with TRBD1 identical over 7 bases. The CDR3 is 14 residues long. The V gene end was trimmed by 4 bases and the J gene end by 6 bases; junction bases not matched to a gene: 6. Germline V gives CDR1 SGHTA, CDR2 FQGNSA. For the CDR3, the DNA is TGTGCCAGCAGCTCGCAGGGGGTGAGTCAGCCCCAGCATTTT. Its protein is CASSSQGVSQPQHF.

The chain employs TRBV19 and TRBJ1-1, with 7 positions matching TRBD1. Germline loops: CDR1 LNHDA, CDR2 SQIVND (reference sequence). The CDR3 consists of 14 residues. Losses at the gene ends were 5 bases for V and 3 bases for J; bases not matched to a gene: 6. CDR3 nucleotide sequence: TGTGCCAGTAGTCTACGACAGGGCTACACTGAAGCTTTCTTT. It codes for CASSLRQGYTEAFF.